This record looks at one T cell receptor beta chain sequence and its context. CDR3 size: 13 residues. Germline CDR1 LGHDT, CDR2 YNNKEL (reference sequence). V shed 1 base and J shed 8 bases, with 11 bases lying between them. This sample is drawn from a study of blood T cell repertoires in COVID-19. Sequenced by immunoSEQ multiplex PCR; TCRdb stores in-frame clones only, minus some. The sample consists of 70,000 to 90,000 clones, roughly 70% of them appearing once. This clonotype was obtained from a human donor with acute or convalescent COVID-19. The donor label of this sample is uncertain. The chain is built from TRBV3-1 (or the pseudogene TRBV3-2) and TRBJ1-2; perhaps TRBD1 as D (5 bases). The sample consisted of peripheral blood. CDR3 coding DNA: TGTGCCAGCAGCCAAGTCGCAGGGAGGGGCTACACCTTC. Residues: CASSQVAGRGYTF.